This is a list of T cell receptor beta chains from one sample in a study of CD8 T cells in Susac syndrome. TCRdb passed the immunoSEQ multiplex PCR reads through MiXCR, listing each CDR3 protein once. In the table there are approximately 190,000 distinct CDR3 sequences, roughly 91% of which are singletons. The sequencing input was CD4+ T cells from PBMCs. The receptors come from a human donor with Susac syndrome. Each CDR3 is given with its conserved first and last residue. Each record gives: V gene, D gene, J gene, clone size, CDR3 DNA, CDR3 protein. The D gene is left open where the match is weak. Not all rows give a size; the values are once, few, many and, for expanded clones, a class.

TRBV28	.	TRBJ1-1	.	TGTGCCAGCAGTTTCCATACCAGACACACTGAAGCTTTCTTT	CASSFHTRHTEAFF
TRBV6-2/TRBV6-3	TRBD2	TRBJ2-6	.	TGTGCCAGCAGTTACCGGTTCAAGGGACTAGCGGGAGTGGGGGCCAACGTCCTGACTTTC	CASSYRFKGLAGVGANVLTF
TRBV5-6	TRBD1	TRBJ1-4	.	TGTGCCAGCAGCGCACAGGGGGCGGATGAAAAACTGTTTTTT	CASSAQGADEKLFF
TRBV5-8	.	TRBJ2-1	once	TGTGCCAGCAGAAGTTGGGGATCAGGAAATGAGCAGTTCTTC	CASRSWGSGNEQFF
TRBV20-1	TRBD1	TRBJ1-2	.	TGCAGTGCTAGAGTACAGGGGGCGGGGTACTATGGCTACACCTTC	CSARVQGAGYYGYTF
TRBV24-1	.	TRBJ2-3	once	TGTGCCACCAGTACTCGGGGCCCCACAGATACGCAGTATTTT	CATSTRGPTDTQYF
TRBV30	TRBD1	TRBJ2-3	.	TGTGCCTGGGCAGGGGGCCGCACAGATACGCAGTATTTT	CAWAGGRTDTQYF
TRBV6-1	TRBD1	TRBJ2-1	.	TGTGCCAGCAGTGAAGCGCGCCGACAGGGGAGGAATGAGCAGTTCTTC	CASSEARRQGRNEQFF
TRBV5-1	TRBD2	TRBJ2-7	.	TGCGCCAGCAGCTTACTAGCGGGAGCCTCAGGGACCTACGAGCAGTACTTC	CASSLLAGASGTYEQYF
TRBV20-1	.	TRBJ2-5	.	TGCAGTGCTGATCTGGCTAAGGAAGAGACCCAGTACTTC	CSADLAKEETQYF
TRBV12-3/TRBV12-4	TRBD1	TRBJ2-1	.	TGTGCCAGCAGTCCACGGGGGACAGGGGGTAAAAATGAGCAGTTCTTC	CASSPRGTGGKNEQFF